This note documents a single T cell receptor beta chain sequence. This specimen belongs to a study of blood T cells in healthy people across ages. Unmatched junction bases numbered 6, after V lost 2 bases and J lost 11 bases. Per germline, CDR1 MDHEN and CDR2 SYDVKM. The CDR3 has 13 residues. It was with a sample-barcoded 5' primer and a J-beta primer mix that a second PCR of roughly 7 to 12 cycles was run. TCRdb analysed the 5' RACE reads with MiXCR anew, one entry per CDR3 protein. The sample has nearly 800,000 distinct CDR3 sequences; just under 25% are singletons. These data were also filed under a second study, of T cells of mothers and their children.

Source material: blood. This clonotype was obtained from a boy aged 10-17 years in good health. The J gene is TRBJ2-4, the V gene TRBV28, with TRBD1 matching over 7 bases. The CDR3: CASSLTGEFFQYF. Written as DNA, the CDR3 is TGTGCCAGCAGTTTAACAGGGGAGTTTTTTCAGTACTTC.